This T cell receptor (beta chain) stems from a study of OX40 agonist ivuxolimab in advanced cancers. Sequencing used immunoSEQ multiplex PCR; TCRdb keeps in-frame clones, though not all of them. There are tens of thousands of clones in the sample; roughly 93% occur only once, and 15% to 18% lies in the top ten. Points on this clone: The target antigen is unknown.

Points from the study as a whole: Within 6 weeks, CD4+ and CD8+ blood T cells expanded clonally at 0.1 to 3.0 mg/kg.

The CDR3 runs 13 residues. The germline V gene has CDR1 LNHNV and CDR2 YYDKDF (reference sequence). Trimming took 7 bases from V and 2 from J, leaving 10 bases between them. Peripheral blood came from all dose cohorts at three timepoints. The receptor's source is an adult with an advanced solid tumor such as melanoma, head and neck, liver or kidney cancer. This rearrangement joins TRBV15 to TRBJ2-3; weak D call: TRBD2 (6 bases). Material: CD4+ or CD8+ T cells sorted from blood, obtained in a trial of the OX40 agonist ivuxolimab. CDR3: CATNGGYTDTQYF. In DNA, the CDR3 is TGTGCCACCAATGGGGGGTACACAGATACGCAGTATTTT.